These 13 T cell receptor beta chains share one sample of origin, sequenced in a study of Graves' ophthalmopathy and Graves' hyperthyroidism. The study amplified TCR beta CDR3 regions using RNA transcripts. RT-PCR with HTBI primers came first, then second-round multiplex PCR. One entry per CDR3 protein, called by TCRdb with MiXCR from the multiplex PCR reads. This sample has some 410,000 distinct CDR3 sequences; roughly 21% occur once, and the top ten carry 2.5% to 3%. Sample: peripheral blood. The receptors were gathered from a woman under 30 with stable Graves' hyperthyroidism.

A single count supports this clonotype. The chain combines TRBV12-3 or TRBV12-4 with TRBJ2-7; D ambiguous. CDR3 length equals 14 residues. V gave up 2 bases and J gave up 6 bases, with 14 bases separating them. The chain's CDR3 is CASSLRSVTFEQYF. The CDR3 DNA reads as TGTGCCAGCAGTTTAAGGTCGGTGACTTTCGAGCAGTACTTC.

This clonotype was recorded at least ten times. The chain is built from TRBV5-1 and TRBJ2-2; no clear D. This CDR3 is built from 16 residues. V lost 0 bases to trimming and J lost 0 bases, with 9 bases between them. Germline V CDR1 and CDR2: SGHRS, YFSETQ. CDR3 in amino acids: CASSLGAATNTGELFF. CDR3 sequence (DNA): TGCGCCAGCAGCTTGGGGGCAGCAACGAACACCGGGGAGCTGTTTTTT.

The chain combines TRBV12-3 or TRBV12-4 with TRBJ2-2; 8 positions agree with TRBD1. With 2 bases clipped from V and 0 bases from J, the junction kept 2 bases outside the gene matches. CDR3 size: 16 residues. The CDR3 protein is CASSLRQGSNTGELFF. In DNA, the CDR3 is TGTGCCAGCAGTTTACGACAGGGGTCGAACACCGGGGAGCTGTTTTTT.

The chain couples TRBV6-5 to TRBJ1-2; D might be TRBD1 (6 bases). Germline CDR1 is MNHEY and CDR2 is SVGAGI. V lost 4 bases and J 4 bases, leaving 19 bases between the germline ends. The CDR3 length is 16 residues. For the CDR3, the DNA is TGTGCCAGCAGTTCCCTAAAGGGACACCACCTCTATGGCTACACCTTC. Protein sequence: CASSSLKGHHLYGYTF.

This clonotype showed up many times. The rearrangement links TRBV4-1 to TRBJ1-2, with D unresolved. The CDR3 length is 11 residues. Germline values: CDR1 MGHRA, CDR2 YSYEKL. V was trimmed by 8 bases and J by 3 bases, leaving 7 bases between them. The CDR3 sequence is CASSGDYGYTF. CDR3 sequence (DNA): TGCGCCAGCTCGGGAGACTATGGCTACACCTTC.

This clonotype is deemed medium-sized. The rearrangement joins TRBV20-1 to TRBJ2-7; a possible D gene is TRBD2 (6 bases). Deletions cut 0 bases from V and 3 bases from J, with 12 bases between. The V gene's germline CDR1 is DFQATT and CDR2 SNEGSKA (reference sequence). The CDR3 totals 14 residues. Here the CDR3 reads CSARDTGLIYEQYF. The CDR3 coding sequence is TGCAGTGCTAGAGATACGGGACTTATCTACGAGCAGTACTTC.

The sample holds many counts of this clonotype. This sequence joins TRBV11-1 and TRBJ1-3, with TRBD1 matching 10 bases. The trim removed 4 bases at V and 5 bases at J, leaving 8 bases unmatched. Germline loops: CDR1 SGHAT, CDR2 FQDESV (reference sequence). The CDR3 sequence is 16 residues long. The CDR3 DNA sequence: TGTGCCAGCAGCTCCGTTTGGGACAGGGGTCGAAACACCATATATTTT. Translated, it gives CASSSVWDRGRNTIYF.

In its sample, this clonotype was seen many times. The junction departs from germline at one end; a sequencing error may be responsible. The J gene is TRBJ1-1, the V gene TRBV6-1; D is ambiguous. CDR1 MNHNS and CDR2 SASEGT come from the germline V gene. The CDR3 extends over 14 amino acids. The CDR3 DNA is TGCGCCAGCAGCTTGAGGCGAGGAAACACTGAAGCTTTCTTT. It is translated as CASSLRRGNTEAFF.

The CDR3 loop is CATSRVPWDRIRSNQPQHF. The CDR3 region has the DNA TGTGCCACCAGCAGAGTCCCCTGGGACAGGATCAGAAGCAATCAGCCCCAGCATTTT. V gene TRBV15 combines with J gene TRBJ1-5; TRBD1 matches at 8 bases. The CDR3 runs 19 residues. Looked up from germline, CDR1 is LNHNV and CDR2 is YYDKDF (reference sequence). V gave up 1 base and J gave up 1 base; unmatched junction bases: 12. Supplemented by reference TRBV15 and TRBJ1-5, the full variable domain reads DAMVIQNPRYQVTQFGKPVTLSCSQTLNHNVMYWYQQKSSQAPKLLFHYYDKDFNNEADTPDNFQSRRPNTSFCFLDIRSPGLGDTAMYLCATSRVPWDRIRSNQPQHFGDGTRLSIL.

This clonotype appeared many times. The gene calls are TRBV6-1 and TRBJ2-3, with TRBD2 matching over 9 bases. Germline CDR1 MNHNS, CDR2 SASEGT. This CDR3 spans 17 amino acids. With 3 bases clipped from V and 0 bases from J, the junction kept 7 bases outside the gene matches. The CDR3 here is CASSDAGLATSTDTQYF. DNA for the CDR3: TGTGCCAGCAGTGACGCGGGACTAGCAACTAGCACAGATACGCAGTATTTT.

The rearrangement links TRBV28 to TRBJ2-7, with D possibly matching TRBD2 (6 bases). This CDR3 comprises 15 residues. The germline V gene encodes CDR1 MDHEN and CDR2 SYDVKM. Between the trimmed V and J ends, which lost 1 base and 5 bases, there was a span of 15 bases. CDR3 bases: TGTGCCAGCAGTTTATTTCTCGGGAGCACCGACGAGCAGTACTTC. Amino acid sequence: CASSLFLGSTDEQYF.

This clonotype was seen repeatedly, ten times or more. V usage is TRBV12-3 or TRBV12-4 and J usage is TRBJ2-5; 10 nucleotides agree with TRBD1. The CDR3 sequence is 15 residues long. The trim removed 7 bases at V and 2 bases at J, leaving 7 bases unmatched. DNA for the CDR3: TGTGCCAGCACCATAGACAGGGGGCCGCAAGAGACCCAGTACTTC. As protein: CASTIDRGPQETQYF.

This clonotype occurred many times. V and J are TRBV28 and TRBJ2-5; 7 positions match TRBD1. The germline gives CDR1 MDHEN, CDR2 SYDVKM. With V trimmed by 2 bases and J by 2 bases, 8 bases remained unmatched. The CDR3 consists of 16 residues. Here the CDR3 DNA reads TGTGCCAGCAGTTTAGGAGGCAGGGGGAATCAAGAGACCCAGTACTTC. Amino acids: CASSLGGRGNQETQYF.